This TCR beta chain was observed in a study of blood T cell repertoires in COVID-19. Method: immunoSEQ multiplex PCR; TCRdb's copy keeps in-frame clones and lacks some. This table holds under 250,000 clones, more than 80% found once. This CDR3 region has 15 residues. Unmatched junction bases numbered 8, after V lost 5 bases and J lost 4 bases. In germline, CDR1 is MNHEY, CDR2 SVGEGT. Source material: PBMCs or T cells enriched from blood (not recorded which). The receptor's source is a man aged 60 to 69 who had recovered from COVID-19. V usage is TRBV6-2 or TRBV6-3 and J usage is TRBJ1-2; 9 nucleotides agree with TRBD1. This CDR3 is CASSPAGTGSYGYTF. Written as DNA, the CDR3 is TGTGCCAGCAGTCCGGCCGGGACAGGGTCCTATGGCTACACCTTC.